The rows below give T cell receptor beta chains drawn from one sample of a study of blood T cell repertoires in COVID-19. Sequenced by immunoSEQ multiplex PCR; TCRdb stores in-frame clones only, minus some. This sample has 180,000 or so clones; over 70% occur once, and the top ten carry under 15%. Sequences were obtained from PBMCs or T cells enriched from blood (not recorded which). These receptor sequences come from a man aged 55 to 69 who had been exposed to COVID-19. CDR3s include the opening cysteine and the closing phenylalanine or tryptophan. Each record gives: J gene, V gene, clone size, CDR3 protein. Size is omitted from some rows. Given values are once, few, many or a class for expanded clones.

>TRBJ1-1|TRBV28|once
CASSLAGVRYTEAFF
>TRBJ1-5|TRBV5-5|.
CASSLIRGASNQPQHF
>TRBJ1-2|TRBV6-4|.
CASSDSRTRGYGYTF
>TRBJ2-3|TRBV6-5|.
CASQWTGLADTQYF
>TRBJ2-3|TRBV5-1|.
CASSLWGLGSLDTQYF
>TRBJ1-6|TRBV6-6|many
CASSRADRIANNSPLHF
>TRBJ1-3|TRBV20-1|.
CSASDTTFGNTIYF
>TRBJ2-1|TRBV7-3|.
CASSLTSGRANEQFF
>TRBJ2-7|TRBV7-9|.
CASSIRLAGDEVEQYF
>TRBJ2-3|TRBV6-5|.
CAGRDRAPSEGQYF
>TRBJ2-7|TRBV5-1|.
CASSSTGGGLEEQYF
>TRBJ1-6|TRBV7-2|.
CASSYQAHYNSPLHF
>TRBJ1-4|TRBV30|.
CACLPAVGEKLFF
>TRBJ1-2|TRBV24-1|once
CATSDRTGPLVGYTF
>TRBJ2-7|TRBV11-1|.
CASSPTTGTGGYEQYF
>TRBJ2-7|TRBV3-1/TRBV3-2|.
CASSQGPSREGSYEQYF
>TRBJ1-1|TRBV24-1|few
CATADTLNTEAFF
>TRBJ1-6|TRBV19|.
CASSIGGQDSPLHF
>TRBJ2-5|TRBV5-1|once
CASSLVIGQGGLALVETQYF
>TRBJ2-1|TRBV5-1|.
CASSWQPGLNEQFF
>TRBJ2-2|TRBV6-5|.
CASPRQGQSGELFF
>TRBJ2-5|TRBV7-9|many
CASSSRDRGRETQYF
>TRBJ1-3|TRBV11-2|.
CASSGQGVGNTIYF
>TRBJ2-5|TRBV9|.
CASSTADRGRETQYF
>TRBJ2-6|TRBV9|.
CASSVEAGGMPGANVLTF
>TRBJ2-7|TRBV27|.
CASSFSLDGGSSYEQYF
>TRBJ2-5|TRBV19|.
CATTRSSGNRETQYF
>TRBJ1-5|TRBV6-4|.
CARPDRVRQPQHF
>TRBJ2-2|TRBV19|.
CASSIIAGGSGELFF
>TRBJ1-2|TRBV4-1|.
CASSQNRGSYGYTF
>TRBJ2-2|TRBV11-3|.
CASSPSAAQLSGSGTGELFF
>TRBJ2-7|TRBV29-1|.
CSVEVAGLGEQYF
>TRBJ2-3|TRBV5-1|.
CASSLDGGLPTDTQYF